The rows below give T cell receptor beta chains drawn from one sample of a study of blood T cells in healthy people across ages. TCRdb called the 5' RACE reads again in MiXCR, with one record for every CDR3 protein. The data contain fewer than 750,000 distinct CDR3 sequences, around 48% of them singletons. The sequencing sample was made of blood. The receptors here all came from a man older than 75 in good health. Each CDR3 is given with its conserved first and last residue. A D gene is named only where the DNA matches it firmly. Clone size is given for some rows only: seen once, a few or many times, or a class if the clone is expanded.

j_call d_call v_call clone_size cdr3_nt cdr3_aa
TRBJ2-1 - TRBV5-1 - TGCGCCAGCAGCTTGGAGGGACTGCGGGGCAATGAGCAGTTCTTC CASSLEGLRGNEQFF
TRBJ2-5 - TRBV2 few TGTGCCAGCAGGGGATGGGTTATAGAGACCCAGTACTTC CASRGWVIETQYF
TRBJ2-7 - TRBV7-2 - TGTGCCAGCAGCGGACGGGAGGGACAGGGCCCCTACGAGCAGTACTTC CASSGREGQGPYEQYF
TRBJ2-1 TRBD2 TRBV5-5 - TGTGCCAGCAGCTTGGGAGCGGGAGATAACTACAATGAGCAGTTCTTC CASSLGAGDNYNEQFF
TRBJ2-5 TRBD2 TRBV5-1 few TGCGCCAGCAGCGGAGGTTCTAGCGGATACCAAGAGACCCAGTACTTC CASSGGSSGYQETQYF
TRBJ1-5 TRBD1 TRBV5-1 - TGCGCCAGCAGCTTGGACGGGACAGGCAATAATCAGCCCCAGCATTTT CASSLDGTGNNQPQHF
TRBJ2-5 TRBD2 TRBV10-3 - TGTGCCGTGGGACTAGCGGGTAGCCAAGAGACCCAGTACTTC CAVGLAGSQETQYF
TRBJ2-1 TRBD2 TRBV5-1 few TGCGCCAGCAGCTTGGCACTAGCGGTCTACAATGAGCAGTTCTTC CASSLALAVYNEQFF
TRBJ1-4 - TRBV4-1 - TGCGCCAGCAGCCAACGGCCAGGTCGTGAAGAAAAACTGTTTTTT CASSQRPGREEKLFF
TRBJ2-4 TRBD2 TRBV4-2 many TGTGCCAGCAGCCAACGGGAGGGACTAGCGTTGAACATTCAGTACTTC CASSQREGLALNIQYF
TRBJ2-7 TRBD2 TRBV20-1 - TGCAGTGCTATGACGGTACTAGCGAGCTCCGAGCAGTACTTC CSAMTVLASSEQYF
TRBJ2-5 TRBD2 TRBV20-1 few TGCAGTGCTAGGCTCAATTCGGGAGGCCTGGAGACCCAGTACTTC CSARLNSGGLETQYF
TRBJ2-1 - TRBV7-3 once TGTGCCAGCAGCTTACGAGGTCAGGAGCAGTTCTTC CASSLRGQEQFF
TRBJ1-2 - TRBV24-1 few TGTGCCACCAGTGATCCCGCTAGCCGGAGCGATGGCTACACCTTC CATSDPASRSDGYTF
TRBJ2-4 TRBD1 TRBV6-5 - TGTGCCAGCAGGGGGACAGCACCCAACATTCAGTACTTC CASRGTAPNIQYF
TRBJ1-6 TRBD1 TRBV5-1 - TGCGCCAGCAGCTTGCCTAACGCCGGGACAGGCAATTCACCCCTCCACTTT CASSLPNAGTGNSPLHF
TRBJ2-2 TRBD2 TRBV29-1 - TGCAGCGCCGCCGGGACTAACGGAGATACCGGGGAGCTGTTTTTT CSAAGTNGDTGELFF
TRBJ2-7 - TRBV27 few TGTGCCAGCAGTGCTTACCGGGGGCCTTACGAGCAGTACTTC CASSAYRGPYEQYF
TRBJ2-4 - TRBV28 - TGTGCCAGCAGTTTATGGGGAGGAGGGGGCGCTTTGGACATTCAGTACTTC CASSLWGGGGALDIQYF
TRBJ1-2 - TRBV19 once TGTGCCAGTAGTATAATTCCGGTCCGGCAGACCCCTGGAGGGGACACCTTC CASSIIPVRQTPGGDTF
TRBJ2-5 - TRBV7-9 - TGTGCCAGCAGCTTAGGCGGGACCCCGAGGCGGCAAGAGACCCAGTACTTC CASSLGGTPRRQETQYF
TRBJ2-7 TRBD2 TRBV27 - TGTGCCAGCAGTTTACGTTGGGCGGGAGGGCGTGAGCAGTACTTC CASSLRWAGGREQYF
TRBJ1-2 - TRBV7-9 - TGTGCCAGCAGCTCCCCCCCGGCAGACTATGGCTACACCTTC CASSSPPADYGYTF
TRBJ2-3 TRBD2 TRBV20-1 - TGCAGTGCTAGATCATACAGGGCTAGCGGGAGACTCACAGATACGCAGTATTTT CSARSYRASGRLTDTQYF
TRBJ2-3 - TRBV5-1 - TGCGCCAGCAGCGCAAGACTAGAGCTGGGATACGCGTATTTT CASSARLELGYAYF
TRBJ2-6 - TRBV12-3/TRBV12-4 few TGTGCCAGCAGCCTCAACGAGGCCAACGTCCTGACTTTC CASSLNEANVLTF
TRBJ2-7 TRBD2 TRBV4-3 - TGCGCCAGCAGCCAGGGTAGCGGGAGGCCCTCAACCTACGAGCAGTACTTC CASSQGSGRPSTYEQYF
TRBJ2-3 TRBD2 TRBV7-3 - TGTGCCAGCAGCTTAACGGTGGCGGGAGGAATAGATACGCAGTATTTT CASSLTVAGGIDTQYF
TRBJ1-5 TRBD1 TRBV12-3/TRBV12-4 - TGTGCCAGCAGGAAGACGGGACAGCTGGAGACTCAGCCCCAGCATTTT CASRKTGQLETQPQHF
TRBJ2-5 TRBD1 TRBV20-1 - TGCAGTGCGGACCGGGACAGGGAGGGAGAGACCCAGTACTTC CSADRDREGETQYF
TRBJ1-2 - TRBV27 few TGTGCCAGCAGTTTGAGACAGTTTGATGGCTACACCTTC CASSLRQFDGYTF
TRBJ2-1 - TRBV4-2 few TGTGCCAGCAGCCAAGTAGGGGGTGGGCCCTACAATGAGCAGTTCTTC CASSQVGGGPYNEQFF
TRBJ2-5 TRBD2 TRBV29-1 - TGCAGCGTTGCAGCGGGAGGGAGGGAGACCCAGTACTTC CSVAAGGRETQYF
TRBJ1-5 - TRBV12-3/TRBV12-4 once TGTGCCAGCAGTTTAGCGCGGGGATTCCGGCCCCAGCATTTT CASSLARGFRPQHF
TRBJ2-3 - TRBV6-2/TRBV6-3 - TGTGCCAGCAGCCCCCCTGGCCTTTATACGCAGTATTTT CASSPPGLYTQYF
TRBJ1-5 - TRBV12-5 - TGTGCTAGTGGCCAGACTTCTCAGCCCCAGCATTTT CASGQTSQPQHF
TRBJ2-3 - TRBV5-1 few TGCGCCAGCGGGGGGACAGCTTATAGCACAGATACGCAGTATTTT CASGGTAYSTDTQYF
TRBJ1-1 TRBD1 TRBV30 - TGTGCCTGGAGGGAAGGGGGCTGGAACACTGAAGCTTTCTTT CAWREGGWNTEAFF
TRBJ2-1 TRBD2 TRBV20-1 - TGCAGTGCTAGCTGGTGGGAGGGGTCGTACAATGAGCAGTTCTTC CSASWWEGSYNEQFF
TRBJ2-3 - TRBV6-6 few TGTGCCAGCAGTTACGGGGAATCATGGCGAACAGATACGCAGTATTTT CASSYGESWRTDTQYF
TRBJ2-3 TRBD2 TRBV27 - TGTGCCAGCAGTCCACTAGCGGGGGGGGGCACAGATACGCAGTATTTT CASSPLAGGGTDTQYF
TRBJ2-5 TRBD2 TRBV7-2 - TGTGCCAGCAGCTTCGACGGACTAGCAGGTGAAGAGCAGTACTTC CASSFDGLAGEEQYF
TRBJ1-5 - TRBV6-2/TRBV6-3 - TGTGCCAGCAGTTACTCGTGGTTCGGGGCCCAGCCCCAGCATTTT CASSYSWFGAQPQHF
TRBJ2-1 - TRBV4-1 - TGCGCCGGACGACGGAACTCCTACAATGAGCAGTTCTTC CAGRRNSYNEQFF
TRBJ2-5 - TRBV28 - TGTGCCAGCAGTTCCCCAGGGGTCCTGAAGACCCAGTACTTC CASSSPGVLKTQYF
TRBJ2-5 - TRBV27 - TGTGCCAGCAGACCCGGGACGCTCCTCGGAACCCAGTACTTC CASRPGTLLGTQYF
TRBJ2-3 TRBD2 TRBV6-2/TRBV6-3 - TGTGCCAGCAGTTCGCGACGAGCGGGGGACACAGATACGCAGTATTTT CASSSRRAGDTDTQYF
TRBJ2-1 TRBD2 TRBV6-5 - TGTGCCAGCAGCCGGACTAGCGGGAGACGTGAGCAGTTCTTC CASSRTSGRREQFF
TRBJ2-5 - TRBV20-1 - TGCAGTGCGCCTAGAGCAGAGACCCAGTACTTC CSAPRAETQYF
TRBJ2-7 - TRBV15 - TGTGCCACCTCCGTGCAAGAGTCCTACGAGCAGTACTTC CATSVQESYEQYF
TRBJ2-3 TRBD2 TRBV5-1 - TGCGCCAGCAGCTTGACGGGGGGGTCGTCGGATACGCAGTATTTT CASSLTGGSSDTQYF
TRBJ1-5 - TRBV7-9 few TGTGCCAGCAGCCTGATAGGGGGACGCAATCAGCCCCAGCATTTT CASSLIGGRNQPQHF